The 16 T cell receptor beta chains in this list originate from one sample, sequenced in a study of immune heterogeneity within non-small cell lung tumors. Using 32 V and 13 J primers, multiplex PCR amplified TCR beta CDR3. One entry per CDR3 protein, called by TCRdb with MiXCR from the multiplex PCR reads. The data show roughly 14,000 distinct CDR3 sequences, about 30% seen once. Template was bulk tumor genomic DNA, about 600 ng per sample. Primary tumors were biopsied several times each, far apart, intraoperatively. These patients got curative surgery after being newly diagnosed with untreated non-small cell lung cancer. The specimen sequenced was lung tumor tissue. These receptors all come from a middle-aged man with non-small cell lung cancer.

V usage is TRBV5-5 and J usage is TRBJ2-4; perhaps TRBD1 as D (5 bases). The CDR3 totals 15 residues. V lost 5 bases, J lost 5 bases, and 17 bases lay in between. Germline loops: CDR1 SGHKS, CDR2 YYEKEE (reference sequence). CDR3 nucleotide sequence: TGTGCCAGCAGAGAAGGGGTTCGTCAGGAAAACATTCAGTACTTC. It codes for CASREGVRQENIQYF. The whole variable domain, filled in from reference TRBV5-5 and TRBJ2-4, reads DAGVTQSPTHLIKTRGQQVTLRCSPISGHKSVSWYQQVLGQGPQFIFQYYEKEERGRGNFPDRFSARQFPNYSSELNVNALLLGDSALYLCASREGVRQENIQYFGAGTRLSVL.

J is TRBJ2-3 and V is TRBV27; D is possibly TRBD1 (5 bases). V lost 3 bases and J 4 bases, leaving 11 bases between the germline ends. The CDR3 length is 14 residues. Germline CDR1 and CDR2: MNHEY and SMNVEV (reference sequence). The CDR3 DNA follows: TGTGCCAGCAGTTTCCGGAAAGGGGCAGATACGCAGTATTTT. Translating it yields CASSFRKGADTQYF.

This clonotype has a handful of counts. J is TRBJ2-5 and V is TRBV7-8; D remains ambiguous. CDR3 length: 15 residues. The V and J ends lost 1 base and 0 bases respectively, with 9 bases between them. Germline-derived CDR1 and CDR2 are SGHVS and FQNEAQ. DNA for the CDR3: TGTGCCAGCAGCTTAGGGTCATGGTACCAAGAGACCCAGTACTTC. Translation gives CASSLGSWYQETQYF.

Within the sample, this clonotype is medium-sized (0.01 to 0.1%). The chain employs TRBV20-1 and TRBJ2-5; 9 positions match TRBD2. The germline V gene has CDR1 DFQATT and CDR2 SNEGSKA (reference sequence). The CDR3 covers 16 residues. V was pared by 1 base and J by 2 bases, with 8 bases of the junction left unmatched. The CDR3 sequence is CSARVGRSGRQETQYF. As DNA, the CDR3 is TGCAGTGCTAGAGTGGGTCGGAGCGGGAGGCAAGAGACCCAGTACTTC.

Within the sample, this clonotype is medium-sized. The rearrangement links TRBV13 to TRBJ1-6, with D unclear. From germline, CDR1 is PRHDT and CDR2 FYEKMQ (reference sequence). The V end was cut by 0 bases, the J end by 6 bases, with 3 bases between. The CDR3 loop spans 13 amino acids. The CDR3 sequence: CASSLGRNSPLHF. DNA for the CDR3: TGTGCCAGCAGCTTAGGGCGTAATTCACCCCTCCACTTT.

In the case of this clonotype: A much larger clone differs from this one at a single base, so this may be a read error. V is TRBV7-9 and J is TRBJ2-1, with D possibly called TRBD1 or TRBD2 (5 bases each). Germline V gene sequence: CDR1 SEHNR, CDR2 FQNEAQ (reference sequence). This CDR3 has 14 amino acids. CDR3 amino acids: CGSSRDGLYNEQFF. In DNA form, the CDR3 reads TGTGGCAGCAGCCGGGACGGTTTATACAATGAGCAGTTCTTC.

By proportion, this clonotype is medium-sized. The chain joins TRBV20-1 to TRBJ2-1; D perhaps matches TRBD2 (5 bases). Trimming shortened V by 2 bases and J by 10 bases, and 15 bases separated the two germline ends. CDR3 length equals 13 residues. Germline lookup yields CDR1 DFQATT and CDR2 SNEGSKA (reference sequence). The CDR3 reads CSARHTLAGEQFF. The CDR3 DNA reads as TGCAGTGCTAGACACACTCTAGCAGGCGAGCAGTTCTTC.

This chain links TRBV25-1 with TRBJ2-5; D remains ambiguous. Trimming removed 10 bases from V and 5 bases from J, with 11 bases in between. Per germline, CDR1 MGHDK and CDR2 SYGVNS. The CDR3 extends over 11 amino acids. CDR3 nucleotide sequence: TGTGCCAACAGAGACGTCGAGACCCAGTACTTC. This encodes CANRDVETQYF.

For this clonotype: This may arise from a read error, as a much more abundant clone is one base away. The chain uses TRBV14 and TRBJ1-6; weak D call: TRBD1 (6 bases). Germline V gene data show CDR1 as SGHDN and CDR2 as FVKESK. The CDR3 is made up of 15 amino acids. The CDR3 loop is CASSQQLGGNSRLHF. The CDR3 bases are TGTGCCAGCAGCCAACAACTAGGGGGTAATTCACGCCTCCACTTT.

This clonotype was recorded many times. J is TRBJ2-1 and V is TRBV28; the D is unclear. This CDR3 region has 12 residues. V was trimmed by 2 bases and J by 8 bases, leaving 7 bases between them. CDR1 and CDR2 (germline): MDHEN, SYDVKM. CDR3 sequence reads: CASSLMVYEQFF. The CDR3 DNA reads TGTGCCAGCAGTTTAATGGTTTATGAGCAGTTCTTC.

This clonotype was counted at least ten times. The chain joins TRBV24-1 to TRBJ2-1; TRBD1 matches 9 bases. The junction had 6 bases not matched to a gene; V was cut back by 5 bases and J by 5 bases. The CDR3 runs 15 residues. Per germline, CDR1 KGHDR and CDR2 SFDVKD. The DNA for the CDR3 is TGTGCCACCAGTGTGGACAGGGGAAGGCACAATGAGCAGTTCTTC. It is translated as CATSVDRGRHNEQFF.

To note about this clonotype: This sequence may be a read error, since a much larger clone differs from it by one base. This likely comes from a read error, as the CDR3 has no conserved phenylalanine or tryptophan at its end. The chain is built from TRBV30 and TRBJ1-5, with D perhaps TRBD1 (6 bases). The germline V gene encodes CDR1 GTSNPN and CDR2 SVGIG (reference sequence). The length of the CDR3 is 13 residues. Trimming took 2 bases from V and 4 from J, leaving 9 bases between them. The CDR3: CAWSPTGNQPQHL. CDR3 bases: TGTGCCTGGAGTCCCACAGGGAATCAGCCCCAGCATCTT.

As regards this clonotype: A clone one base away is much larger, so this may be a read error. The chain has TRBV6-5 and TRBJ1-1; no definite D call. This CDR3 has 15 amino acids. From germline, CDR1 is MNHEY and CDR2 SVGAGI. The CDR3: CGSIKTGGGNTEAFF. As DNA, the CDR3 is TGTGGCAGCATTAAAACTGGAGGCGGGAACACTGAAGCTTTCTTT.

The rearrangement uses TRBV19 and TRBJ2-1, with D perhaps TRBD1 or TRBD2 (5 bases each). The length of the CDR3 is 14 residues. V lost 1 base to trimming and J lost 8 bases, with 12 bases between them. Germline V gene data show CDR1 as LNHDA and CDR2 as SQIVND (reference sequence). CDR3 amino acids: CASSIGRGRDEQFF. DNA of the CDR3: TGTGCCAGTAGTATAGGAAGGGGACGCGATGAGCAGTTCTTC.

The chain couples TRBV11-3 to TRBJ2-5; 14 bases map to TRBD2. The CDR3 has 16 residues. Germline CDR1 reads SGHNT; CDR2 reads YENEEA. The V and J ends lost 4 bases and 5 bases, in that order; junction bases with no gene match: 6. The CDR3 DNA is TGTGCCAGCAGCTCAAGGGGACTAGCGGGAGTTGAGACCCAGTACTTC. Translation: CASSSRGLAGVETQYF.

This clonotype showed up just a few times. The chain uses TRBV5-4 and TRBJ2-1, with a tentative D call TRBD1 (6 bases). The germline V gene encodes CDR1 SGHNT and CDR2 YYREEE (reference sequence). V lost 3 bases, J lost 7 bases, and 8 bases lay in between. This CDR3 has 12 amino acids. The CDR3 is CASSSQGNEQFF. The CDR3 coding sequence is TGTGCCAGCAGCTCACAGGGTAATGAGCAGTTCTTC. Based on the CDR3 plus reference TRBV5-4 and TRBJ2-1, the full variable domain is ETGVTQSPTHLIKTRGQQVTLRCSSQSGHNTVSWYQQALGQGPQFIFQYYREEENGRGNFPPRFSGLQFPNYSSELNVNALELDDSALYLCASSSQGNEQFFGPGTRLTVL.